A single sample gave rise to the 13 T cell receptor beta chains below, sequenced in a study of blood T cell repertoires in COVID-19 (dated by TCRdb to about 2020). To prepare the library, the immunoSEQ multiplex PCR assay was applied. The clones in this table, taken by TCRdb from immuneACCESS, are in-frame only. Not every clone is retained; where verified, under half of the shortfall comes from an unresolved V gene, and the cause of the rest is unknown. Counted in this sample were 110,000 to 150,000 clones; 79% of them appeared once. Less than 4.5% of the sample belongs to the ten largest clones. What was sequenced was peripheral blood. The receptor set was obtained from a man aged 60 to 69 with acute or convalescent COVID-19.

This clone was seen once. The J gene is TRBJ2-1, the V gene TRBV21-1; whether TRBD1, the table's D call, matches the DNA was not checked. TRBV21-1 is noted as a pseudogene. The CDR3 spans 17 residues. The CDR3 region has the DNA TGTGCCAGCTCCCCTCATAAGGACAGGGGAATCTACAATGAGCAGTTCTTC. Its protein product is CASSPHKDRGIYNEQFF.

The chain couples TRBV9 to TRBJ1-3; 11 bases are shared with TRBD1. The CDR3 runs 16 residues. Germline V gene sequence: CDR1 SGDLS, CDR2 YYNGEE. V lost 0 bases and J lost 2; bases outside the gene matches: 1. DNA for the CDR3: TGTGCCAGCAGCGTAGCGGGACAGGGGGCTGGAAACACCATATATTTT. It is translated as CASSVAGQGAGNTIYF.

This clone was counted a few times. This chain connects TRBV10-3 to TRBJ2-7; 8 bases are a match to TRBD2. CDR1 and CDR2 (germline): ENHRY, SYGVKD. This CDR3 comprises 15 residues. After removal of 6 bases from V and 5 bases from J, the junction contained 12 bases not matched to a gene. CDR3 DNA: TGTGCCATCAGCGACCCCCGGCTAGCGGGTAACGAGCAGTACTTC. Amino acid sequence: CAISDPRLAGNEQYF.

This clone was counted a few times. The chain couples TRBV11-2 to TRBJ2-2, with 7 bases identical to TRBD2. The CDR3 consists of 12 residues. Germline V gene lookup returns CDR1 SGHAT and CDR2 FQNNGV. V shed 5 bases and J 13 bases; nucleotides not matched to a gene: 7. CDR3 DNA: TGTGCCAGCAGCCTAGCGGCGGTGGGGCTGTTTTTT. Its protein product is CASSLAAVGLFF.

In DNA form, the CDR3 reads TGTGCCAGCAGTTTCAGGGGACCTCTCTATGGCTACACCTTC. Encoded protein: CASSFRGPLYGYTF. The gene calls are TRBV27 and TRBJ1-2; D might be TRBD1 (6 bases). The ends were cut back, 3 bases at V and 4 bases at J, with 12 bases in the middle. The CDR3 loop spans 14 amino acids. Germline CDR1 is MNHEY and CDR2 is SMNVEV (reference sequence).

This chain connects TRBV28 to TRBJ1-2, with D possibly being TRBD1 (6 bases). The CDR3 is 13 amino acids. Trimming took 8 bases from V and 7 from J, leaving 17 bases between them. The germline V gene has CDR1 MDHEN and CDR2 SYDVKM. CDR3 sequence: CASSRGGRAGYTF. The CDR3 nucleotides read TGTGCCAGCTCTAGGGGGGGGCGAGCTGGCTACACCTTC.

The V call is TRBV7-8, the J call TRBJ1-2, with D possibly being TRBD1 (5 bases). V lost 2 bases and J 4 bases, leaving 14 bases between the germline ends. From germline, CDR1 is SGHVS and CDR2 FQNEAQ. The CDR3 spans 15 residues. In nucleotides, the CDR3 is TGTGCCAGCAGCTTACTGGCCCGGGGGGGCTATGGCTACACCTTC. It is translated as CASSLLARGGYGYTF.

This clone was found once. The chain employs TRBV11-2 and TRBJ1-1; 9 bases fit TRBD1. The CDR3 runs 15 residues. Trimming cost V 5 bases and J 5 bases; bases outside gene matches: 9. CDR1 and CDR2 (germline): SGHAT, FQNNGV. The CDR3 bases are TGTGCCAGCAGCCTACAGGGGGCCGTAGGTACTGAAGCTTTCTTT. Translated, it gives CASSLQGAVGTEAFF.

The CDR3 nucleotides read TGTGCCAGCAGCTCGGGAGATTCTGGGGCCAACGTCCTGACTTTC. Translated, it gives CASSSGDSGANVLTF. The rearrangement links TRBV5-4 to TRBJ2-6; possible D gene TRBD2, 6 bases. This CDR3 has 15 amino acids. With 3 bases removed from V and 1 base from J, the gap between germline ends came to 8 bases. Germline V gives CDR1 SGHNT, CDR2 YYREEE (reference sequence).

The V call is TRBV4-2, the J call TRBJ2-2; 13 bases agree with TRBD2. This CDR3 contains 16 residues. Germline CDR1 is LGHNA and CDR2 is YNFKEQ. V gave up 4 bases and J gave up 6 bases; unmatched junction bases: 5. This CDR3 is CASSRGTSGASGELFF. The CDR3 bases are TGTGCCAGCAGCCGCGGGACTAGCGGGGCGTCCGGGGAGCTGTTTTTT.

This chain links TRBV6-5 with TRBJ1-2, with a tentative D call TRBD1 (6 bases). The CDR3 contains 12 residues. Trimming removed 7 bases from V and 4 bases from J, with 10 bases in between. The V gene's germline CDR1 is MNHEY and CDR2 SVGAGI. The CDR3 loop reads CASTQGFYGYTF. The CDR3 DNA reads as TGTGCCAGCACCCAGGGGTTCTATGGCTACACCTTC.

The rearrangement uses TRBV6-5 and TRBJ1-1; D gene unclear. Germline V gene lookup returns CDR1 MNHEY and CDR2 SVGAGI. Between the trimmed V and J ends, which lost 4 bases and 0 bases, there was a span of 12 bases. This CDR3 is 15 amino acids long. In nucleotides, the CDR3 is TGTGCCAGCAGTTTTGAGGGCCGCATGAACACTGAAGCTTTCTTT. Protein product: CASSFEGRMNTEAFF.

The CDR3 region is CASSLVAGRDTQYF. In nucleotides, the CDR3 is TGTGCCAGCAGCTTAGTGGCGGGCCGGGATACGCAGTATTTT. The J gene is TRBJ2-3, the V gene TRBV9; possible D gene TRBD2, 5 bases. This CDR3 has 14 residues. V was cut by 4 bases and J by 6 bases, with 15 bases left in between. Looked up from germline, CDR1 is SGDLS and CDR2 is YYNGEE.